This T cell receptor beta chain came from a study of spatial heterogeneity in lung cancer. The sample's time point: sample taken at primary tumor resection. Samples came from 70 to 80 TRACERx patients with untreated early-stage lung cancer. MiXCR was run by TCRdb on the 5' RACE reads, yielding one entry per CDR3 protein. Of some 100,000 distinct CDR3 sequences in the sample, more than 10% were seen once. Looked up from germline, CDR1 is SGHTA and CDR2 is FQGTGA. V lost 5 bases, J lost 2 bases, and 9 bases lay in between. This CDR3 contains 13 residues. The rearrangement links TRBV7-3 to TRBJ2-5; no clear D gene. Here the sequenced sample was PBMCs, taken at surgery. The TCR sequence derives from a male donor with early-stage non-small cell lung cancer. CDR3 DNA: TGTGCCAGCAGCCGAGAGGTTCAAGAGACCCAGTACTTC. Its protein product is CASSREVQETQYF.